This TCR beta chain was sequenced during a study of CD8+ T cells in alopecia areata. Germline CDR1 and CDR2: SNHLY and FYNNEI. The CDR3 runs to 14 residues. V dropped 6 bases and J dropped 3 bases, with 12 bases sitting between them. TCR sequencing used cDNA made by reverse transcription of extracted RNA. Sequenced by immunoSEQ multiplex PCR; TCRdb stores in-frame clones only, minus some. The data show approximately 180,000 clones, around 63% seen once. The sample here was CD4+ T cells sorted from blood, taken at week 0. This receptor was identified in a human donor with alopecia areata. The V gene is TRBV2, the J gene TRBJ2-1, with D possibly TRBD2 on 5 matching bases. CDR3 nucleotide sequence: TGTGCCAGCAGGTGGTCCGGGAACTACAATGAGCAGTTCTTC. This encodes CASRWSGNYNEQFF.